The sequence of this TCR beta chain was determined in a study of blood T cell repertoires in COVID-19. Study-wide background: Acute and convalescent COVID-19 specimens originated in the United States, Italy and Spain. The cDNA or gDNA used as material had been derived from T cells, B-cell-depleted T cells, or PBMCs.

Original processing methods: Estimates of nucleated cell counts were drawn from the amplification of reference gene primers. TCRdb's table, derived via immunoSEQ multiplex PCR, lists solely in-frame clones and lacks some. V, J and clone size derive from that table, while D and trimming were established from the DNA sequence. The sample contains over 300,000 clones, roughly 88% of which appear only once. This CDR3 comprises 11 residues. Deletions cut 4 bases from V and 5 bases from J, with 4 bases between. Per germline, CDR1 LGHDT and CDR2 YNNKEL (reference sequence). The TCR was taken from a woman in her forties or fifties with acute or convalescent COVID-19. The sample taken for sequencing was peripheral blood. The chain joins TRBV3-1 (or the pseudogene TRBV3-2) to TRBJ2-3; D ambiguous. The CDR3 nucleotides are TGTGCCAGCAGCCTACTAGATACGCAGTATTTT. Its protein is CASSLLDTQYF.